One sample yielded the 4 T cell receptor beta chains listed below, sequenced in a study of T cell clusters in autoimmune cytopenias. Each sample's input was approximately 0.25 ug genomic DNA, some 34,000 genome equivalents. One tube held mixed TRB-A and TRB-B primer pools for touch-down PCR. TCRdb derives one entry per CDR3 protein from the multiplex PCR reads, leaving out DNA. There are fewer than 10,000 distinct CDR3 sequences in the sample, with roughly a tenth held by the top ten. What was sequenced was peripheral blood. The origin of the receptors is a human donor with an autoimmune cytopenia or autoimmune hepatitis (not recorded which).

The chain uses TRBV27 and TRBJ2-7; there is no DNA to check the TCRdb D call of TRBD2. Per the germline V gene, CDR1 is MNHEY and CDR2 is SMNVEV (reference sequence). CDR3 length: 16 amino acids. The CDR3 is CASSYLAGGTSYEQYF.

V and J are TRBV27 and TRBJ1-2. The CDR3 consists of 12 residues. Germline assignment: CDR1 MNHEY and CDR2 SMNVEV (reference sequence). CDR3 residues: CASSSGVGGYTF.

The chain carries TRBV20-1 and TRBJ2-1. This CDR3 region has 12 residues. Per germline, CDR1 DFQATT and CDR2 SNEGSKA (reference sequence). The CDR3 spells CSASGDREQQFF.

This clonotype registers medium-sized by frequency. The chain uses TRBV5-4 and TRBJ1-3. Germline V gene data show CDR1 as SGHNT and CDR2 as YYREEE (reference sequence). This CDR3 comprises 11 residues. CDR3 protein: CASSWRNTIYF.